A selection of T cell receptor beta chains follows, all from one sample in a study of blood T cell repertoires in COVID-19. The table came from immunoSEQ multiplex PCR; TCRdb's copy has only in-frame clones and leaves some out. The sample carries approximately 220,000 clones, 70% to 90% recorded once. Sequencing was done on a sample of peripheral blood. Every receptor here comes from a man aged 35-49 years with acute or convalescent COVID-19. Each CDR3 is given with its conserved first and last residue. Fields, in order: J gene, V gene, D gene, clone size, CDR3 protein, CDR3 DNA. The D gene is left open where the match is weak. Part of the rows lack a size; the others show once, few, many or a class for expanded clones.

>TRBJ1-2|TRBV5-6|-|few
CASSLVAREYGYTF
TGTGCCAGCAGCTTGGTAGCCAGGGAATATGGCTACACCTTC
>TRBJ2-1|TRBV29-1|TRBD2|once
CSVESPGLAGGRGYNEQFF
TGCAGCGTTGAAAGCCCGGGACTAGCGGGTGGCCGGGGGTACAATGAGCAGTTCTTC
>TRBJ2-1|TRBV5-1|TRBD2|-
CASRPGGEAYNEQFF
TGCGCCAGCCGCCCCGGGGGGGAAGCTTACAATGAGCAGTTCTTC
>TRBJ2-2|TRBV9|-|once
CASSVVPGAAGELFF
TGTGCCAGCAGCGTAGTCCCGGGAGCGGCCGGGGAGCTGTTTTTT
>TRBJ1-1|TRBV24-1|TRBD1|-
CATSDSRTGDTEAFF
TGTGCCACCAGTGATTCCCGGACAGGGGACACTGAAGCTTTCTTT
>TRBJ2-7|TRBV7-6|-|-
CASSQTWTEGEQYF
TGTGCCAGCAGCCAAACCTGGACAGAAGGCGAGCAGTACTTC
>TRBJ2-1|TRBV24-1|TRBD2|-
CATRGLADSYNEQFF
TGTGCCACCAGGGGTCTAGCGGACTCCTACAATGAGCAGTTCTTC
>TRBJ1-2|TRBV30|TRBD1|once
CALDPQGAGGYTF
TGTGCCTTGGACCCACAGGGGGCGGGTGGCTACACCTTC
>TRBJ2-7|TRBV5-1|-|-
CASSLAQLSFSYEQYF
TGCGCCAGCAGCTTGGCCCAACTATCCTTCTCCTACGAGCAGTACTTC
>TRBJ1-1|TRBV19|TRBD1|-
CATRLPDRGLNTEAFF
TGTGCCACGCGTCTTCCGGACAGGGGATTGAACACTGAAGCTTTCTTT
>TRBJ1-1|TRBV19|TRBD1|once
CASSTLDRGGTEAFF
TGTGCCAGTAGTACCCTCGACAGGGGCGGCACTGAAGCTTTCTTT
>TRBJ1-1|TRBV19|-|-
CASSIWRGSAEAFF
TGTGCCAGTAGTATTTGGAGGGGATCCGCTGAAGCTTTCTTT
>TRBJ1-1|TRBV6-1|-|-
CASSEIRANTEAFF
TGTGCCAGCAGTGAAATCAGGGCGAACACTGAAGCTTTCTTT
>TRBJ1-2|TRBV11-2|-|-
CASSREAWTSYGYTF
TGTGCCAGCAGCCGAGAGGCCTGGACTAGCTATGGCTACACCTTC
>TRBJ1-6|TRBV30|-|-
CAWNLGPMDSPLHF
TGTGCCTGGAATTTGGGCCCTATGGATTCACCCCTCCACTTT
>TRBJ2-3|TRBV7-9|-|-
CASSLSIGWTGTDTQYF
TGTGCCAGCAGCCTATCTATCGGGTGGACGGGAACAGATACGCAGTATTTT
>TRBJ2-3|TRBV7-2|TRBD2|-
CASSPQTGGRTDTQYF
TGTGCCAGCAGCCCACAGACGGGAGGACGCACAGATACGCAGTATTTT
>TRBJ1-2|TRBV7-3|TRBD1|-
CASSQGQESYGYTF
TGTGCCAGCAGTCAAGGACAGGAAAGCTATGGCTACACCTTC
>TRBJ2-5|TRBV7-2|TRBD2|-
CASRPASQGGVQETQYF
TGTGCCAGCAGACCAGCCTCTCAGGGAGGGGTACAAGAGACCCAGTACTTC
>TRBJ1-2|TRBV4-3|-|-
CASSQVTGYGYTF
TGCGCCAGCAGCCAAGTGACCGGGTATGGCTACACCTTC
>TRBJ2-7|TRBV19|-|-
CASSSRGGSASYEQYF
TGTGCCAGTAGTTCTCGGGGAGGTAGCGCCTCCTACGAGCAGTACTTC
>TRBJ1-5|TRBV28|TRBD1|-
CASRGIQGYRNQPQHF
TGTGCCAGCAGGGGGATACAGGGGTACCGCAATCAGCCCCAGCATTTT
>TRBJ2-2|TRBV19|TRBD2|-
CASSIALLAGATGELFF
TGTGCCAGTAGTATAGCCCTCCTAGCGGGAGCCACCGGGGAGCTGTTTTTT
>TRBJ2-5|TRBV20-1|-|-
CSANGETQYF
TGCAGTGCAAACGGGGAGACCCAGTACTTC
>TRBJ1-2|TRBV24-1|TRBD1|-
CATSDQRTGVYGYTF
TGTGCCACCAGTGATCAACGGACAGGAGTCTATGGCTACACCTTC
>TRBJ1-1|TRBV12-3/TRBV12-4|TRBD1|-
CASSLTGRTEAFF
TGTGCCAGCAGTTTGACAGGGAGGACTGAAGCTTTCTTT
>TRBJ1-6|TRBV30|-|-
CAWKPQGWRSPLHF
TGTGCCTGGAAGCCCCAGGGTTGGCGTTCACCCCTCCACTTT
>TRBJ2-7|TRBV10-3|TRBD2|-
CAISDRTSGGDIRPYEQYF
TGTGCCATCAGTGACCGGACTAGCGGGGGGGATATACGCCCCTACGAGCAGTACTTC
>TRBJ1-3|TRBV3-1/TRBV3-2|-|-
CASSPIQGVGNTIYF
TGTGCCAGCAGTCCTATACAGGGTGTTGGAAACACCATATATTTT
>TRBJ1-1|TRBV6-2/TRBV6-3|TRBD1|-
CASSKQGGNTEAFF
TGTGCCAGCAGTAAACAGGGGGGGAACACTGAAGCTTTCTTT
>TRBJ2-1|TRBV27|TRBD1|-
CASSLGGTGNYNEQFF
TGTGCCAGCAGTTTAGGGGGGACAGGGAACTACAATGAGCAGTTCTTC
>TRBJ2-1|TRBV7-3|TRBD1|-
CASSFDRGSYNEQFF
TGTGCCAGCAGCTTTGACAGGGGGTCCTACAATGAGCAGTTCTTC
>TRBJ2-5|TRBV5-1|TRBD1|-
CASSSGQGTTQETQYF
TGCGCCAGCAGTTCTGGACAGGGGACGACCCAAGAGACCCAGTACTTC
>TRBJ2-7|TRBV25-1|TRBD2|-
CASGPGGIPYEQYF
TGTGCCAGCGGTCCGGGGGGAATACCCTACGAGCAGTACTTC
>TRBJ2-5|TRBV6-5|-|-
CASSSAGAQETQYF
TGTGCCAGCAGTTCGGCGGGGGCCCAAGAGACCCAGTACTTC
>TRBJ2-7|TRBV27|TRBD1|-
CASSVGQMSSYEQYF
TGTGCCAGCAGTGTGGGACAGATGAGCTCCTACGAGCAGTACTTC
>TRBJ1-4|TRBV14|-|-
CASRLGRDEKLFF
TGTGCCAGCAGGCTTGGGCGGGACGAAAAACTGTTTTTT
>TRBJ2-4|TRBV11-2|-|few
CASSLVSSGDIQYF
TGTGCCAGCAGCTTAGTGTCTAGTGGTGACATTCAGTACTTC
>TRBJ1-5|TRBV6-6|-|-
CASSQRQSGNQPQHF
TGTGCCAGCAGCCAAAGACAATCAGGTAATCAGCCCCAGCATTTT
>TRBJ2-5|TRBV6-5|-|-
CASSRTVPQETQYF
TGTGCCAGCAGCCGGACAGTCCCGCAAGAGACCCAGTACTTC
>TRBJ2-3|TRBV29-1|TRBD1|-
CSVEDLQGARGTDTQYF
TGCAGCGTTGAAGATCTTCAGGGGGCGCGTGGCACAGATACGCAGTATTTT